These T cell receptor beta chains were read from a single sample in a study of cytomegalovirus exposure and HLA in healthy donors. The table came from immunoSEQ multiplex PCR; TCRdb's copy has only in-frame clones and leaves some out. The data show 150,000 to 200,000 clones, with roughly 89% seen just once and roughly 1.5% held by the top ten. Sequenced input: PBMCs. These receptors were obtained from a woman aged 25 to 39 in good health and CMV-seronegative. Each CDR3 is given with its conserved first and last residue. The order of the fields is CDR3 protein, CDR3 DNA, V gene, clone size, J gene, D gene. A D gene is named only where the DNA matches it firmly. Not all rows give a size; the values are once, few, many and, for expanded clones, a class.

cdr3_aa: CASKRDRSRGASGNTIYF; cdr3_nt: TGTGCCAGCAAACGGGACAGGAGCCGAGGGGCCTCTGGAAACACCATATATTTT; v_call: TRBV2; clone_size: .; j_call: TRBJ1-3; d_call: TRBD1
cdr3_aa: CASSLEGQGMNTEAFF; cdr3_nt: TGTGCCAGCAGCTTAGAGGGACAGGGCATGAACACTGAAGCTTTCTTT; v_call: TRBV11-2; clone_size: .; j_call: TRBJ1-1; d_call: TRBD1
cdr3_aa: CASGNRDSYEQYF; cdr3_nt: TGCGCCAGCGGGAACAGGGACTCCTACGAGCAGTACTTC; v_call: TRBV10-1; clone_size: .; j_call: TRBJ2-7; d_call: .
cdr3_aa: CASSEDRNTEAFF; cdr3_nt: TGTGCCAGCAGTGAGGACAGGAACACTGAAGCTTTCTTT; v_call: TRBV6-1; clone_size: .; j_call: TRBJ1-1; d_call: .
cdr3_aa: CASSYSRDTQETQYF; cdr3_nt: TGTGCCAGCAGTTACTCGAGGGACACCCAAGAGACCCAGTACTTC; v_call: TRBV6-5; clone_size: .; j_call: TRBJ2-5; d_call: .
cdr3_aa: CASSVTTGIDLNTEAFF; cdr3_nt: TGTGCCAGCAGTGTTACGACAGGGATTGATTTGAACACTGAAGCTTTCTTT; v_call: TRBV2; clone_size: .; j_call: TRBJ1-1; d_call: TRBD1
cdr3_aa: CASSIVGAPNTEAFF; cdr3_nt: TGTGCCAGTAGTATAGTGGGGGCCCCCAACACTGAAGCTTTCTTT; v_call: TRBV19; clone_size: few; j_call: TRBJ1-1; d_call: .
cdr3_aa: CASVLAGGPGDTQYF; cdr3_nt: TGTGCCTCCGTACTAGCGGGGGGGCCCGGAGATACGCAGTATTTT; v_call: TRBV30; clone_size: .; j_call: TRBJ2-3; d_call: TRBD2
cdr3_aa: CASSSRPGQGSSYEQYF; cdr3_nt: TGTGCCAGCAGCTCCCGCCCGGGACAGGGGAGCTCCTACGAGCAGTACTTC; v_call: TRBV21-1; clone_size: .; j_call: TRBJ2-7; d_call: .
cdr3_aa: CASSRQGENYGYTF; cdr3_nt: TGTGCCAGCAGTAGACAGGGGGAGAACTATGGCTACACCTTC; v_call: TRBV2; clone_size: .; j_call: TRBJ1-2; d_call: TRBD1
cdr3_aa: CASSYGDRLESYGYTF; cdr3_nt: TGTGCCAGCAGTTATGGGGACAGGTTAGAGTCTTATGGCTACACCTTC; v_call: TRBV6-6; clone_size: few; j_call: TRBJ1-2; d_call: TRBD1
cdr3_aa: CASSIVLAGEQYF; cdr3_nt: TGTGCCAGTAGTATAGTGCTAGCGGGCGAGCAGTACTTC; v_call: TRBV19; clone_size: few; j_call: TRBJ2-7; d_call: TRBD2
cdr3_aa: CATSSVGARMETQYF; cdr3_nt: TGTGCCACCAGCAGCGTGGGGGCCAGGATGGAGACCCAGTACTTC; v_call: TRBV15; clone_size: few; j_call: TRBJ2-5; d_call: .
cdr3_aa: CASSSGLAGRNEQFF; cdr3_nt: TGCGCCAGCAGCTCAGGACTAGCGGGGCGCAATGAGCAGTTCTTC; v_call: TRBV5-1; clone_size: .; j_call: TRBJ2-1; d_call: TRBD2
cdr3_aa: CASSPPTGSDQPQHF; cdr3_nt: TGTGCCAGCAGCCCCCCGACAGGGTCCGATCAGCCCCAGCATTTT; v_call: TRBV6-1; clone_size: .; j_call: TRBJ1-5; d_call: TRBD1
cdr3_aa: CASSLVAGGQGEQFF; cdr3_nt: TGTGCCAGCAGCTTAGTCGCGGGGGGGCAGGGTGAGCAGTTCTTC; v_call: TRBV7-9; clone_size: .; j_call: TRBJ2-1; d_call: TRBD2
cdr3_aa: CASILYRGIHPDTQYF; cdr3_nt: TGTGCCAGCATCTTATACAGGGGAATTCACCCAGATACGCAGTATTTT; v_call: TRBV11-3; clone_size: once; j_call: TRBJ2-3; d_call: TRBD1
cdr3_aa: CASSPGQVETQYF; cdr3_nt: TGTGCCAGCTCACCGGGACAGGTCGAGACCCAGTACTTC; v_call: TRBV18; clone_size: .; j_call: TRBJ2-5; d_call: TRBD1
cdr3_aa: CASSLVSGNQPQHF; cdr3_nt: TGTGCCAGCAGCTTAGTTTCTGGCAATCAGCCCCAGCATTTT; v_call: TRBV7-2; clone_size: .; j_call: TRBJ1-5; d_call: .
cdr3_aa: CASSTGTGSEQYF; cdr3_nt: TGCGCCAGCAGCACGGGGACAGGGAGCGAGCAGTACTTC; v_call: TRBV10-1; clone_size: once; j_call: TRBJ2-7; d_call: TRBD1
cdr3_aa: CASSDLAGGNNEQFF; cdr3_nt: TGTGCCAGCAGTGACCTAGCGGGGGGAAACAATGAGCAGTTCTTC; v_call: TRBV6-1; clone_size: .; j_call: TRBJ2-1; d_call: TRBD2
cdr3_aa: CASSDSTTGQPQHF; cdr3_nt: TGTGCCAGCAGTGATTCGACCACGGGACAGCCCCAGCATTTT; v_call: TRBV6-1; clone_size: .; j_call: TRBJ1-5; d_call: .
cdr3_aa: CASSSHPRQGRYNQPQHF; cdr3_nt: TGTGCCAGTAGTTCCCATCCGCGACAGGGCCGATACAATCAGCCCCAGCATTTT; v_call: TRBV19; clone_size: .; j_call: TRBJ1-5; d_call: TRBD1
cdr3_aa: CSVAEAARGTIYF; cdr3_nt: TGCAGCGTTGCCGAGGCAGCACGGGGCACCATATATTTT; v_call: TRBV29-1; clone_size: .; j_call: TRBJ1-3; d_call: .
cdr3_aa: CASSLGQVYGYTF; cdr3_nt: TGCGCCAGCAGCTTGGGACAGGTCTATGGCTACACCTTC; v_call: TRBV5-1; clone_size: few; j_call: TRBJ1-2; d_call: .
cdr3_aa: CASSQVRGGYNSPLHF; cdr3_nt: TGCGCCAGCAGCCAAGTCAGGGGCGGCTATAATTCACCCCTCCACTTT; v_call: TRBV4-3; clone_size: .; j_call: TRBJ1-6; d_call: .
cdr3_aa: CASSYVQGASDGYTF; cdr3_nt: TGTGCCAGCAGTTATGTTCAGGGGGCATCGGATGGCTACACCTTC; v_call: TRBV6-5; clone_size: .; j_call: TRBJ1-2; d_call: TRBD1
cdr3_aa: CASSDSGGVLETQYF; cdr3_nt: TGCGCCAGCAGCGATAGCGGGGGGGTTTTGGAGACCCAGTACTTC; v_call: TRBV5-1; clone_size: .; j_call: TRBJ2-5; d_call: TRBD2
cdr3_aa: CSVEGGNTEAFF; cdr3_nt: TGCAGCGTTGAAGGGGGCAACACTGAAGCTTTCTTT; v_call: TRBV29-1; clone_size: .; j_call: TRBJ1-1; d_call: .
cdr3_aa: CASSPTGSSGNTIYF; cdr3_nt: TGTGCCAGCAGTCCGACAGGGAGCTCTGGAAACACCATATATTTT; v_call: TRBV27; clone_size: once; j_call: TRBJ1-3; d_call: TRBD1
cdr3_aa: CASSYKGGANEQFF; cdr3_nt: TGTGCCAGCAGTTACAAAGGGGGCGCGAATGAGCAGTTCTTC; v_call: TRBV6-5; clone_size: .; j_call: TRBJ2-1; d_call: TRBD1
cdr3_aa: CASSQDSGLVYTNEKLFF; cdr3_nt: TGCGCCAGCAGCCAAGACTCGGGATTAGTCTACACTAATGAAAAACTGTTTTTT; v_call: TRBV4-1; clone_size: .; j_call: TRBJ1-4; d_call: .
cdr3_aa: CASSGGPGQGNYEQYF; cdr3_nt: TGTGCCAGCAGCGGGGGACCGGGACAGGGCAACTACGAGCAGTACTTC; v_call: TRBV11-2; clone_size: .; j_call: TRBJ2-7; d_call: TRBD1
cdr3_aa: CASRINGGPGEKLFF; cdr3_nt: TGCGCCAGCAGAATTAATGGGGGCCCGGGTGAAAAACTGTTTTTT; v_call: TRBV5-1; clone_size: .; j_call: TRBJ1-4; d_call: .
cdr3_aa: CASSYEGQGFSTGYTF; cdr3_nt: TGTGCCAGCAGTTACGAGGGACAGGGGTTCTCGACTGGCTACACCTTC; v_call: TRBV6-5; clone_size: few; j_call: TRBJ1-2; d_call: TRBD1
cdr3_aa: CASRQDSPSTDTQYF; cdr3_nt: TGTGCCAGCAGACAGGACAGCCCTAGCACAGATACGCAGTATTTT; v_call: TRBV2; clone_size: .; j_call: TRBJ2-3; d_call: .
cdr3_aa: CASSLADRINTEAFF; cdr3_nt: TGTGCCAGCAGCTTAGCGGACAGAATCAACACTGAAGCTTTCTTT; v_call: TRBV7-8; clone_size: .; j_call: TRBJ1-1; d_call: .
cdr3_aa: CASSEVLVRGHEQYF; cdr3_nt: TGTGCCAGCAGTGAAGTTTTGGTGCGTGGACATGAGCAGTACTTC; v_call: TRBV6-1; clone_size: .; j_call: TRBJ2-7; d_call: .
cdr3_aa: CASSIYGGSSYEQYF; cdr3_nt: TGTGCCAGTAGTATTTACGGCGGAAGCTCCTACGAGCAGTACTTC; v_call: TRBV19; clone_size: .; j_call: TRBJ2-7; d_call: .
cdr3_aa: CASLPGQGGTGELFF; cdr3_nt: TGCGCCAGCTTACCAGGACAGGGGGGAACCGGGGAGCTGTTTTTT; v_call: TRBV5-1; clone_size: few; j_call: TRBJ2-2; d_call: TRBD1
cdr3_aa: CATSKQVGTGGYEQYF; cdr3_nt: TGTGCCACCAGCAAACAGGTTGGGACAGGAGGATACGAGCAGTACTTC; v_call: TRBV15; clone_size: .; j_call: TRBJ2-7; d_call: TRBD1